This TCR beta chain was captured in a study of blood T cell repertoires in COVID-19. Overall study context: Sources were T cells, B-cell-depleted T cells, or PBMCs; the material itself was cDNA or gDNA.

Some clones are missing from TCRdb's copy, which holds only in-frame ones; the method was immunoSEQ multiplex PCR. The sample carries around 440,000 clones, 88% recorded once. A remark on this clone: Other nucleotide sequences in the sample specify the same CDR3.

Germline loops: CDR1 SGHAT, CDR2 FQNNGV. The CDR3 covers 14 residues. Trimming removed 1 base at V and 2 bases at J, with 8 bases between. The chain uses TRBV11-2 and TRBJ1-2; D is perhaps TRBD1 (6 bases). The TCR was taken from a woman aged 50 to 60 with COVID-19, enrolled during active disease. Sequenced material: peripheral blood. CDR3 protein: CASSLARGNYGYTF. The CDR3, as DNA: TGTGCCAGCAGCTTAGCCAGGGGAAACTATGGCTACACCTTC.